A selection of T cell receptor beta chains follows, all from one sample in a study of T cell responses to AZD1222 COVID-19 vaccine. Some clones are missing from TCRdb's copy, which holds only in-frame ones; the method was immunoSEQ multiplex PCR. In the table there are more than 95,000 clones, 75% to 90% of which are singletons. This sample comprised peripheral blood, obtained on day 0 of MenACWY control vaccination. The source of these receptors is an adult in good health. The CDR3 runs from the conserved cysteine through the conserved F or W. The D gene is left open where the match is weak. Clone sizes are given selectively: once, few, many, or a class where the clone is expanded.

cdr3_nt: TGTGCCAGCAGCCAAGATTTAGGGACAGGGGGCAATGAGCAGTTCTTC; cdr3_aa: CASSQDLGTGGNEQFF; j_call: TRBJ2-1; v_call: TRBV4-2; d_call: TRBD1; clone_size: few
cdr3_nt: TGTGCCAGCAGTTCAAACCAGCGGGTTCTACAAGGAGAGCAGTACTTC; cdr3_aa: CASSSNQRVLQGEQYF; j_call: TRBJ2-7; v_call: TRBV27; d_call: .; clone_size: .
cdr3_nt: TGTGCCAGCAGCCGGACAGGGATTGGCACCGGGGAGCTGTTTTTT; cdr3_aa: CASSRTGIGTGELFF; j_call: TRBJ2-2; v_call: TRBV5-6; d_call: TRBD1; clone_size: .
cdr3_nt: TGTGCCAGCAGTTTGAATGAAAAACTGTTTTTT; cdr3_aa: CASSLNEKLFF; j_call: TRBJ1-4; v_call: TRBV12-3/TRBV12-4; d_call: .; clone_size: once
cdr3_nt: TGCGCCAGCAGCCACGGACTAGCGGGAGGTAGCGCCTACAATGAGCAGTTCTTC; cdr3_aa: CASSHGLAGGSAYNEQFF; j_call: TRBJ2-1; v_call: TRBV4-1; d_call: TRBD2; clone_size: .
cdr3_nt: TGCGCCAGCAGCTTAAAAATCGAGGGGGCCGAGCAGTACTTC; cdr3_aa: CASSLKIEGAEQYF; j_call: TRBJ2-7; v_call: TRBV5-1; d_call: TRBD1; clone_size: .
cdr3_nt: TGTGCCAGCAGCTTAAACCTTATTTCGCTTGAAGCTTTCTTT; cdr3_aa: CASSLNLISLEAFF; j_call: TRBJ1-1; v_call: TRBV7-9; d_call: .; clone_size: .
cdr3_nt: TGTGCCAGCAGCGTCGGACTAGGCGCGAACACCGGGGAGCTGTTTTTT; cdr3_aa: CASSVGLGANTGELFF; j_call: TRBJ2-2; v_call: TRBV9; d_call: TRBD2; clone_size: .
cdr3_nt: TGTGCCAGCAGTTTTGGACTCACTGAAGCTTTCTTT; cdr3_aa: CASSFGLTEAFF; j_call: TRBJ1-1; v_call: TRBV12-3/TRBV12-4; d_call: .; clone_size: .
cdr3_nt: TGTGCCACCAGTGATACCGGCCTCGGCGCCACCGGGGAGCTGTTTTTT; cdr3_aa: CATSDTGLGATGELFF; j_call: TRBJ2-2; v_call: TRBV24-1; d_call: .; clone_size: once
cdr3_nt: TGCGCCAGCGGGCCCGGTGAGCCGGGAGATACGCAGTATTTT; cdr3_aa: CASGPGEPGDTQYF; j_call: TRBJ2-3; v_call: TRBV5-1; d_call: .; clone_size: .
cdr3_nt: TGTGCCAGCGGTCTGGGGGGCTACGAGCAGTACTTC; cdr3_aa: CASGLGGYEQYF; j_call: TRBJ2-7; v_call: TRBV7-9; d_call: .; clone_size: .
cdr3_nt: TGTGCCAGCAGCTTAACAGGGACAGGGGTCCACACCTTC; cdr3_aa: CASSLTGTGVHTF; j_call: TRBJ1-2; v_call: TRBV7-3; d_call: TRBD1; clone_size: .
cdr3_nt: TGTGCCAGCAGCTCCTCTAGCGGGAGGGGCCCCACAGATACGCAGTATTTT; cdr3_aa: CASSSSSGRGPTDTQYF; j_call: TRBJ2-3; v_call: TRBV7-3; d_call: TRBD2; clone_size: once
cdr3_nt: TGTGCCAGCACTGCCGGGACAGTCAATTCACCCCTCCACTTT; cdr3_aa: CASTAGTVNSPLHF; j_call: TRBJ1-6; v_call: TRBV6-5; d_call: TRBD1; clone_size: .
cdr3_nt: TGTGCCAGCAGCATAGGGGCGCGAGATACGCAGTATTTT; cdr3_aa: CASSIGARDTQYF; j_call: TRBJ2-3; v_call: TRBV5-6; d_call: .; clone_size: once
cdr3_nt: TGTGCCAGCAGTTACCGGACCGAGGTTACTGAAGCTTTCTTT; cdr3_aa: CASSYRTEVTEAFF; j_call: TRBJ1-1; v_call: TRBV6-5; d_call: .; clone_size: .
cdr3_nt: TGTGCCAGCAGTTCTGACAGGAACACTGAAGCTTTCTTT; cdr3_aa: CASSSDRNTEAFF; j_call: TRBJ1-1; v_call: TRBV6-5; d_call: .; clone_size: .
cdr3_nt: TGTGCCAGCAGCTCCCGTGGGGCGGGAGGGCCAGGGAAGCAGGATACGCAGTATTTT; cdr3_aa: CASSSRGAGGPGKQDTQYF; j_call: TRBJ2-3; v_call: TRBV13; d_call: TRBD2; clone_size: .
cdr3_nt: TGTGCCAGCAGCGCCGGGGCAAATGAAAAACTGTTTTTT; cdr3_aa: CASSAGANEKLFF; j_call: TRBJ1-4; v_call: TRBV7-6; d_call: .; clone_size: .
cdr3_nt: TGCGCCAGCAGTTCTAGCGGGAGGGCCTACGAGCAGTACTTC; cdr3_aa: CASSSSGRAYEQYF; j_call: TRBJ2-7; v_call: TRBV10-1; d_call: TRBD2; clone_size: .
cdr3_nt: TGTGCCAGTAGTGAACAGGGGACAGAGACCCAGTACTTC; cdr3_aa: CASSEQGTETQYF; j_call: TRBJ2-5; v_call: TRBV19; d_call: TRBD1; clone_size: .
cdr3_nt: TGTGCCAGTGGACCAAGAGGGGGAGACACCATATATTTT; cdr3_aa: CASGPRGGDTIYF; j_call: TRBJ1-3; v_call: TRBV19; d_call: .; clone_size: .
cdr3_nt: TGTGCCTCCCAGGGGGCGGGTCGTGGGAGCGGAGAGACCCAGTACTTC; cdr3_aa: CASQGAGRGSGETQYF; j_call: TRBJ2-5; v_call: TRBV10-3; d_call: TRBD1; clone_size: .
cdr3_nt: TGTGCCAGCAGCCAAGATAGGGGCAGGTACTCTGGAAACACCATATATTTT; cdr3_aa: CASSQDRGRYSGNTIYF; j_call: TRBJ1-3; v_call: TRBV3-1/TRBV3-2; d_call: .; clone_size: few
cdr3_nt: TGTGCCAGCAGTCTTGCCTGGTCTTGGGGCTACACCTTC; cdr3_aa: CASSLAWSWGYTF; j_call: TRBJ1-2; v_call: TRBV7-2; d_call: .; clone_size: .
cdr3_nt: TGTGCCAGCAGCGTAGGGCTGGGTGCCCCCGGGTACACTGAAGCTTTCTTT; cdr3_aa: CASSVGLGAPGYTEAFF; j_call: TRBJ1-1; v_call: TRBV9; d_call: .; clone_size: .
cdr3_nt: TGTGCCAGCAGCGTAGGACAGGGGACCTATGGCTACACCTTC; cdr3_aa: CASSVGQGTYGYTF; j_call: TRBJ1-2; v_call: TRBV9; d_call: TRBD1; clone_size: .
cdr3_nt: TGTGCCAGCAGCTTACAGGAAGCAGGGGATATTCAGTACTTC; cdr3_aa: CASSLQEAGDIQYF; j_call: TRBJ2-4; v_call: TRBV7-3; d_call: .; clone_size: few
cdr3_nt: TGTGCCAGCAGCTCCCGGGACAGGGGAGGGGAGACCCAGTACTTC; cdr3_aa: CASSSRDRGGETQYF; j_call: TRBJ2-5; v_call: TRBV7-8; d_call: TRBD1; clone_size: .
cdr3_nt: TGTGCCAGCAGTTCTAGCCCAGGGGGTCTGGATACGCAGTATTTT; cdr3_aa: CASSSSPGGLDTQYF; j_call: TRBJ2-3; v_call: TRBV27; d_call: TRBD1; clone_size: .
cdr3_nt: TGTGCCAGCAGCGTCCCCGGATCCTACGAGCAGTACTTC; cdr3_aa: CASSVPGSYEQYF; j_call: TRBJ2-7; v_call: TRBV12-1; d_call: .; clone_size: .
cdr3_nt: TGTGCCTGTATCCGGACAGGGTCCGGGGAGCTGTTTTTT; cdr3_aa: CACIRTGSGELFF; j_call: TRBJ2-2; v_call: TRBV30; d_call: TRBD1; clone_size: once
cdr3_nt: TGTGCCAGCAGCTTAGTTAAGACCCAGTACTTC; cdr3_aa: CASSLVKTQYF; j_call: TRBJ2-5; v_call: TRBV7-2; d_call: .; clone_size: .
cdr3_nt: TGTGCCAGCAGCGTTTCCCCCGGGACAGGGGCTCAGAGCGAGCAGTACTTC; cdr3_aa: CASSVSPGTGAQSEQYF; j_call: TRBJ2-7; v_call: TRBV9; d_call: TRBD1; clone_size: .
cdr3_nt: TGTGCCAGCAGCGGAGGACTAGCGGGCTACAATGAGCAGTTCTTC; cdr3_aa: CASSGGLAGYNEQFF; j_call: TRBJ2-1; v_call: TRBV5-4; d_call: TRBD2; clone_size: .
cdr3_nt: TGCGCCAGCAGCTTGGAGGTGAGCCAAGAGACCCAGTACTTC; cdr3_aa: CASSLEVSQETQYF; j_call: TRBJ2-5; v_call: TRBV5-1; d_call: .; clone_size: .
cdr3_nt: TGCGCCAGCAGCTTGGACGACTGGAGCTCCTACGAGCAGTACTTC; cdr3_aa: CASSLDDWSSYEQYF; j_call: TRBJ2-7; v_call: TRBV5-1; d_call: .; clone_size: .
cdr3_nt: TGTGCCAGCAGCACCAAATGGGGCGATGAGCAGTTCTTC; cdr3_aa: CASSTKWGDEQFF; j_call: TRBJ2-1; v_call: TRBV7-2; d_call: .; clone_size: .
cdr3_nt: TGTGCCAGCTCCTGGAGGGAGACAGGGGACTCACCCCTCCACTTT; cdr3_aa: CASSWRETGDSPLHF; j_call: TRBJ1-6; v_call: TRBV10-3; d_call: TRBD1; clone_size: .
cdr3_nt: TGTGCCAGCAAGGGGCGGGCAGCCAAGGCTGGTGAAGCTTTCTTT; cdr3_aa: CASKGRAAKAGEAFF; j_call: TRBJ1-1; v_call: TRBV2; d_call: .; clone_size: once
cdr3_nt: TGTGCCAGCAGCCCGACAGAAAACTACGAGCAGTACTTC; cdr3_aa: CASSPTENYEQYF; j_call: TRBJ2-7; v_call: TRBV6-2/TRBV6-3; d_call: .; clone_size: .
cdr3_nt: TGCGCCAGCAGCGGGGGGACGGCACAAGAGACCCAGTACTTC; cdr3_aa: CASSGGTAQETQYF; j_call: TRBJ2-5; v_call: TRBV5-1; d_call: .; clone_size: .
cdr3_nt: TGTGCCACGGAATTCGTGAGATTAGGTACGCAGTATTTT; cdr3_aa: CATEFVRLGTQYF; j_call: TRBJ2-3; v_call: TRBV28; d_call: .; clone_size: .
cdr3_nt: TGTGCCAGCAGCCCCAACGGGGGGGGCTACACCTTC; cdr3_aa: CASSPNGGGYTF; j_call: TRBJ1-2; v_call: TRBV12-3/TRBV12-4; d_call: .; clone_size: .
cdr3_nt: TGTGCCAGTAGATTTAGCGGGAGGGTTAATGAGCAGTTCTTC; cdr3_aa: CASRFSGRVNEQFF; j_call: TRBJ2-1; v_call: TRBV19; d_call: TRBD2; clone_size: .
cdr3_nt: TGTGCCAGCAGCCTTCGACAGGACACTGAAGCTTTCTTT; cdr3_aa: CASSLRQDTEAFF; j_call: TRBJ1-1; v_call: TRBV7-9; d_call: .; clone_size: .
cdr3_nt: TGTGCCTGGAGTGGGACAGGGGAGGACTATGGCTACACCTTC; cdr3_aa: CAWSGTGEDYGYTF; j_call: TRBJ1-2; v_call: TRBV30; d_call: TRBD1; clone_size: .
cdr3_nt: TGTGCCAGCAGTGAATTCCGGGGGTCCTACGAGCAGTACTTC; cdr3_aa: CASSEFRGSYEQYF; j_call: TRBJ2-7; v_call: TRBV6-1; d_call: .; clone_size: once
cdr3_nt: TGCAGCGTTGACAGGGTGATGAACACTGAAGCTTTCTTT; cdr3_aa: CSVDRVMNTEAFF; j_call: TRBJ1-1; v_call: TRBV29-1; d_call: .; clone_size: few
cdr3_nt: TGTGCCAGCAGCCCAGTAGCGGGGCCATCCTACGAGCAGTACTTC; cdr3_aa: CASSPVAGPSYEQYF; j_call: TRBJ2-7; v_call: TRBV7-2; d_call: TRBD2; clone_size: .
cdr3_nt: TGCGCCAGCAGCTTCCCACAGGGATCCGGGGAGCTGTTTTTT; cdr3_aa: CASSFPQGSGELFF; j_call: TRBJ2-2; v_call: TRBV5-1; d_call: .; clone_size: .
cdr3_nt: TGTGCCAGCAGCTTAGGCGGGAATAATTCACCCCTCCACTTT; cdr3_aa: CASSLGGNNSPLHF; j_call: TRBJ1-6; v_call: TRBV7-3; d_call: .; clone_size: .
cdr3_nt: TGTGCCAGCAGTTACATGAGTACAGGAGAGACCCAGTACTTC; cdr3_aa: CASSYMSTGETQYF; j_call: TRBJ2-5; v_call: TRBV6-5; d_call: .; clone_size: .
cdr3_nt: TGTGCCAGCAGCCCCCAGACATCTAACGGAAACACCATATATTTT; cdr3_aa: CASSPQTSNGNTIYF; j_call: TRBJ1-3; v_call: TRBV7-2; d_call: .; clone_size: .